These T cell receptor beta chains were read from a single sample in a study of blood T cell repertoires in COVID-19. Here immunoSEQ multiplex PCR was the method, and the copy in TCRdb shows in-frame clones only, minus some. The repertoire holds roughly 140,000 clones, with 80% to 85% as singletons. Input material: PBMCs or T cells enriched from blood (not recorded which). The receptors were gathered from a woman between 45 and 60 years old who had been exposed to COVID-19. CDR3s include the opening cysteine and the closing phenylalanine or tryptophan. The D gene is left open where the match is weak. Where a row states a size, it is once, few, many or the class of an expanded clone; other rows omit it.

TGCAGTGCTAGTCTTAGCGGGGCGGGGGAGACCCAGTACTTC,CSASLSGAGETQYF,-,TRBV20-1,TRBJ2-5,TRBD2
TGTGCCAGTAGTCCTAGGGACTTCCAAGAGACCCAGTACTTC,CASSPRDFQETQYF,-,TRBV19,TRBJ2-5,-
TGTGCCAGCACCTTCCCCGAGACACGGGGGAACACTGAAGCTTTCTTT,CASTFPETRGNTEAFF,-,TRBV21-1,TRBJ1-1,-
TGTGCCAGCACCTCAGGACAGAACCGTGAAAAACTGTTTTTT,CASTSGQNREKLFF,-,TRBV5-4,TRBJ1-4,-
TGTGCCACCAGCAGTGAACAGGGTACGAATCAGCCCCAGCATTTT,CATSSEQGTNQPQHF,-,TRBV15,TRBJ1-5,-
TGTGCCAGCCCGGGACTAGGCTCCTACGAGCAGTACTTC,CASPGLGSYEQYF,once,TRBV6-5,TRBJ2-7,TRBD2
TGTGCCAGCGCTGACAGGGGTGGATTGGGCGCTGCGGTCCCTGAAGCTTTCTTT,CASADRGGLGAAVPEAFF,-,TRBV27,TRBJ1-1,TRBD1
TGTGCCAGCGGTCGACAGCCTTTCACTGAAGCTTTCTTT,CASGRQPFTEAFF,-,TRBV9,TRBJ1-1,-
TGTGCCAGCAGCGTAGGGAGTAGCGGGGGGACCTACGAGCAGTACTTC,CASSVGSSGGTYEQYF,-,TRBV9,TRBJ2-7,TRBD2
TGCGCCAGCAGCCCGGAGGGGATGGGCACCGGGGAGCTGTTTTTT,CASSPEGMGTGELFF,-,TRBV4-3,TRBJ2-2,-